The TCR beta chain described here comes from a study of blood T cell repertoires in COVID-19. Germline V gene sequence: CDR1 SNHLY, CDR2 FYNNEI. Trimming removed 6 bases from V and 5 bases from J, with 10 bases in between. CDR3 length: 12 amino acids. Clones were sequenced by immunoSEQ multiplex PCR, and TCRdb holds only the in-frame ones, with some missing. The sample includes fewer than 300,000 clones, around nine tenths of them seen just once. This TCR was recovered from a man in his forties or fifties who had recovered from COVID-19. J is TRBJ1-1 and V is TRBV2, with a possible D match to TRBD1 (5 bases). Sequencing used peripheral blood. The CDR3 nucleotides are TGTGCCAGCAGGGAGGGGACGACTGAAGCTTTCTTT. Residues: CASREGTTEAFF.